This record looks at one TCR beta chain sequence and its context. This entry is derived from a study of blood T cells in healthy people across ages. The use of a sample-barcoded 5' primer and a J-beta primer mix characterized a second PCR of roughly 7 to 12 cycles. TCRdb re-called the 5' RACE reads with MiXCR, one entry per CDR3 protein. This sample has approximately 1.5 million distinct CDR3 sequences, with approximately 43% found just once. V dropped 3 bases and J dropped 2 bases, with 7 bases sitting between them. CDR3 length equals 14 residues. The TCR originated in a woman in her late teens or twenties in good health. The sequenced material came from blood. This chain connects TRBV12-3 or TRBV12-4 to TRBJ1-4, with D unclear. The CDR3 reads CASSFVLTNEKLFF. For the CDR3, the DNA is TGTGCCAGCAGTTTCGTCCTCACTAATGAAAAACTGTTTTTT.